A single sample is the source of the 29 T cell receptor beta chains below, sequenced in a study of cytomegalovirus exposure and HLA in healthy donors. The PCR had 60 Vbeta and 13 Jbeta primers. Sequenced by immunoSEQ multiplex PCR; TCRdb stores in-frame clones only, minus some. The repertoire holds over 150,000 clones, with roughly 84% as singletons. Sequences were obtained from PBMCs. All receptors come from a man younger than 40 in good health and CMV-seropositive.

The V call is TRBV7-9, the J call TRBJ2-1; tentatively, D is TRBD2 (6 bases). Germline V gene lookup returns CDR1 SEHNR and CDR2 FQNEAQ (reference sequence). Trimming cost V 1 base and J 9 bases, with 10 bases left between them. This CDR3 is 13 amino acids long. Here the CDR3 reads CASSLEVSGEQFF. The CDR3 DNA reads as TGTGCCAGCAGCTTAGAGGTTAGCGGTGAGCAGTTCTTC.

CDR3 in amino acids: CASSLRQGFRSYV. CDR3 nucleotides: TGTGCCAGCAGCTTACGACAGGGCTTCAGGTCGTACGTC. The chain uses TRBV13 and TRBJ2-7; 7 bases are a match to TRBD1. Per germline, CDR1 PRHDT and CDR2 FYEKMQ (reference sequence). This CDR3 is built from 13 residues. The V gene end was trimmed by 2 bases and the J gene end by 12 bases; junction bases not matched to a gene: 10.

CDR3: CASRYSGSGEQFF. The CDR3, as DNA: TGTGCCAGCCGATATAGCGGGAGTGGTGAGCAGTTCTTC. The chain recombines TRBV27 with TRBJ2-1; 9 bases are shared with TRBD2. CDR1 and CDR2 from the germline V gene are MNHEY and SMNVEV (reference sequence). Unmatched junction bases numbered 8, after V lost 8 bases and J lost 9 bases. The CDR3 has 13 residues.

This chain joins TRBV9 and TRBJ2-1, with 14 bases that match TRBD2. V lost 0 bases, J lost 8 bases, and 13 bases stayed unmatched. CDR3 length: 19 residues. The germline V gene has CDR1 SGDLS and CDR2 YYNGEE. The CDR3 loop reads CASSVVGTGTSGSGDEQFF. In DNA, the CDR3 is TGTGCCAGCAGCGTAGTAGGGACCGGGACTAGCGGGAGTGGGGATGAGCAGTTCTTC.

J is TRBJ1-1 and V is TRBV7-2; D unclear. The CDR3 extends over 14 amino acids. In germline, CDR1 is SGHTA, CDR2 FQGNSA. Trimming took off 1 base at V and 1 base at J, with 7 bases between the two ends. The CDR3 loop is CASSLDRENTEAFF. CDR3 nucleotide sequence: TGTGCCAGCAGCTTAGACAGAGAGAACACTGAAGCTTTCTTT.

CDR3 nucleotide sequence: TGTGCCAGCATCTATAGCGGGATCGATACAGATACGCAGTATTTT. Translating it yields CASIYSGIDTDTQYF. This chain connects TRBV2 to TRBJ2-3; 8 nucleotides line up with TRBD2. Losses at the gene ends were 7 bases for V and 3 bases for J; bases not matched to a gene: 9. The CDR3 spans 15 residues. The germline V gene encodes CDR1 SNHLY and CDR2 FYNNEI.

This sequence joins TRBV28 and TRBJ1-5; perhaps TRBD1 as D (5 bases). The germline V gene encodes CDR1 MDHEN and CDR2 SYDVKM. The CDR3 length is 14 residues. Trimming shortened V by 6 bases and J by 3 bases, and 12 bases separated the two germline ends. CDR3: CASRSDRNNQPQHF. The CDR3 DNA sequence: TGTGCCAGCAGGTCTGACAGAAACAATCAGCCCCAGCATTTT.

V and J are TRBV5-4 and TRBJ2-7; D might be TRBD2 (6 bases). The CDR3 runs to 15 residues. Trimming shortened V by 0 bases and J by 0 bases, and 10 bases separated the two germline ends. Germline-derived CDR1 and CDR2 are SGHNT and YYREEE (reference sequence). CDR3 bases: TGTGCCAGCAGCTTGGAAGCGGGTTACTCCTACGAGCAGTACTTC. Its translation: CASSLEAGYSYEQYF.

The genes are TRBV6-1 and TRBJ1-3; TRBD1 might be the D (5 bases). Deletions cut 8 bases from V and 0 bases from J, with 11 bases between. Germline V gene data show CDR1 as MNHNS and CDR2 as SASEGT. The CDR3 spans 14 residues. CDR3 protein: CASLGLTSGNTIYF. CDR3 sequence (DNA): TGTGCCAGCCTGGGACTGACCTCTGGAAACACCATATATTTT.

The chain is built from TRBV5-4 and TRBJ2-3, with TRBD2 matching over 7 bases. V lost 0 bases to trimming and J lost 6 bases; unmatched junction nucleotides: 7. Germline assignment: CDR1 SGHNT and CDR2 YYREEE (reference sequence). The CDR3 contains 15 residues. The DNA of the CDR3 is TGTGCCAGCAGCTTGGAACTAGCGCGGTGGGATACGCAGTATTTT. This translates into CASSLELARWDTQYF.

The chain couples TRBV4-1 to TRBJ2-5; TRBD2 might be the D (6 bases). Germline V gene lookup returns CDR1 MGHRA and CDR2 YSYEKL. The germline V and J ends were trimmed by 0 bases and 2 bases, with 13 bases remaining between them. The CDR3 extends over 16 amino acids. CDR3 in amino acids: CASSQDLERAQETQYF. The CDR3 DNA is TGCGCCAGCAGCCAAGATCTAGAGCGGGCACAAGAGACCCAGTACTTC.

This clone was seen a single time. V is TRBV6-6 and J is TRBJ1-4; 7 bases fit TRBD1. Germline CDR1 reads MNHNY; CDR2 reads SVGAGI (reference sequence). This CDR3 region has 15 residues. V shed 2 bases, J shed 4 bases, and the junction held 4 bases outside the gene matches. CDR3: CASSYEGALNEKLFF. The CDR3 DNA is TGTGCCAGCAGTTACGAGGGGGCACTTAATGAAAAACTGTTTTTT.

In this sample, this clone turned up a few times. The chain employs TRBV5-5 and TRBJ2-6, with 7 bases that match TRBD1. The CDR3 consists of 19 residues. The germline V gene encodes CDR1 SGHKS and CDR2 YYEKEE (reference sequence). The V gene end was trimmed by 4 bases and the J gene end by 4 bases; junction bases not matched to a gene: 17. This chain's CDR3 is CASSATGSLGETGANVLTF. In DNA, the CDR3 is TGTGCCAGCAGCGCGACAGGGTCCCTCGGGGAAACCGGGGCCAACGTCCTGACTTTC. Full variable domain (rest looked up from reference TRBV5-5 and TRBJ2-6): DAGVTQSPTHLIKTRGQQVTLRCSPISGHKSVSWYQQVLGQGPQFIFQYYEKEERGRGNFPDRFSARQFPNYSSELNVNALLLGDSALYLCASSATGSLGETGANVLTFGAGSRLTVL.

The CDR3 loop is CASSSRGTGGYTF. For the CDR3, the DNA is TGTGCCAGCAGCTCGCGCGGAACAGGGGGCTACACCTTC. The chain has TRBV7-8 and TRBJ1-2; D is possibly TRBD1 (6 bases). This CDR3 is 13 amino acids long. V gave up 4 bases and J gave up 8 bases, with 14 bases separating them. In germline, CDR1 is SGHVS, CDR2 FQNEAQ.

This chain joins TRBV7-2 and TRBJ2-6, with TRBD2 identical over 8 bases. Germline lookup yields CDR1 SGHTA and CDR2 FQGNSA. The CDR3 consists of 18 residues. Germline trimming cut 0 bases from V and 1 base from J; bases unmatched to any gene: 5. The CDR3 is CASSLAAGGFSGANVLTF. CDR3 DNA: TGTGCCAGCAGCTTAGCGGCGGGAGGTTTTTCTGGGGCCAACGTCCTGACTTTC.

The chain links TRBV27 to TRBJ2-1; 10 bases are a match to TRBD2. Trimming took 7 bases from V and 6 from J; bases not matched to a gene: 6. The CDR3 is made up of 14 amino acids. CDR1 and CDR2 (germline): MNHEY, SMNVEV (reference sequence). CDR3 sequence reads: CASNRLAGGNEQFF. CDR3 sequence (DNA): TGTGCCAGCAACAGACTAGCGGGTGGCAATGAGCAGTTCTTC.

This clone was counted a single time. V and J are TRBV7-3 and TRBJ2-7, with D maybe TRBD2 (6 bases). V lost 1 base and J 0 bases, leaving 13 bases between the germline ends. The CDR3 loop spans 16 amino acids. Looked up from germline, CDR1 is SGHTA and CDR2 is FQGTGA. CDR3 nucleotides: TGTGCCAGCAGCTTAATAGCGGCGACTAGCTCCTACGAGCAGTACTTC. Amino acids: CASSLIAATSSYEQYF. Complete variable domain (other parts from reference TRBV7-3 and TRBJ2-7): GAGVSQTPSNKVTEKGKYVELRCDPISGHTALYWYRQSLGQGPEFLIYFQGTGAADDSGLPNDRFFAVRPEGSVSTLKIQRTERGDSAVYLCASSLIAATSSYEQYFGPGTRLTVT.

The rearrangement links TRBV28 to TRBJ2-5; D not certain. The DNA end lines up better with TRBJ2-7; the J call may be wrong. The germline V gene has CDR1 MDHEN and CDR2 SYDVKM. The CDR3 is 16 residues long. The chain's CDR3 is CASSAALGLKPYEQYF. DNA for the CDR3: TGTGCCAGCAGCGCCGCCCTCGGTTTAAAACCCTACGAGCAGTACTTC.

The chain has TRBV10-3 and TRBJ2-7; TRBD1 agrees at 9 bases. The CDR3 is made up of 16 amino acids. V shed 0 bases, J shed 6 bases, and the junction held 9 bases outside the gene matches. CDR1 and CDR2 from the germline V gene are ENHRY and SYGVKD. The CDR3 spells CAISESDGTGSGEQYF. The CDR3 coding sequence is TGTGCCATCAGTGAGTCGGACGGGACAGGGTCTGGCGAGCAGTACTTC.

The chain carries TRBV11-3 and TRBJ2-7; perhaps TRBD1 as D (6 bases). There are 17 residues in the CDR3. Trimming left V 0 bases short and J 0 bases short, with 15 bases between. Germline CDR1 is SGHNT and CDR2 is YENEEA. The CDR3 loop is CASSLDTQTGSSYEQYF. In DNA, the CDR3 is TGTGCCAGCAGCTTAGATACCCAGACAGGCAGCTCCTACGAGCAGTACTTC.

The chain is built from TRBV4-3 and TRBJ1-1, with D tentatively TRBD1 (5 bases). CDR3 length equals 20 residues. Germline V gene lookup returns CDR1 LGHNA and CDR2 YSLEER. The V gene lost 4 bases and the J gene lost 4 bases, with 31 bases spanning the gap. CDR3 in amino acids: CASSRKFAGRNQNLGTEAFF. The CDR3 region has the DNA TGCGCCAGCAGCCGAAAATTTGCAGGGAGGAACCAGAATTTGGGCACTGAAGCTTTCTTT.

V and J are TRBV18 and TRBJ2-1, with D possibly TRBD1 on 5 matching bases. Germline values: CDR1 KGHSH, CDR2 LQKENI. The CDR3 has 15 amino acids. The germline V and J ends were trimmed by 0 bases and 7 bases, with 13 bases remaining between them. The CDR3 DNA sequence: TGTGCCAGCTCACCACCCGGACACGCCACAAATGAGCAGTTCTTC. Protein product: CASSPPGHATNEQFF.

This clone was found once. This chain uses TRBV11-2 with TRBJ2-1; 14 bases agree with TRBD2. CDR1 is SGHAT, CDR2 FQNNGV, per germline. CDR3 length equals 19 residues. V shed 5 bases and J 4 bases; nucleotides not matched to a gene: 13. The CDR3 sequence is CASSRNSGTSGSLYNEQFF. The DNA of the CDR3 is TGTGCCAGCAGCAGAAACTCCGGGACTAGCGGGAGCTTGTACAATGAGCAGTTCTTC.

V gene TRBV27 combines with J gene TRBJ2-3, with 10 bases matching TRBD2. Germline assignment: CDR1 MNHEY and CDR2 SMNVEV (reference sequence). V was clipped by 4 bases and J by 4 bases; unmatched bases: 8. This CDR3 is 16 amino acids long. The CDR3 sequence: CASSSLAGSISDTQYF. The CDR3, as DNA: TGTGCCAGCAGTTCACTAGCGGGATCTATTTCAGATACGCAGTATTTT.

This sequence joins TRBV19 and TRBJ1-5; no firm D call. Germline values: CDR1 LNHDA, CDR2 SQIVND (reference sequence). The V gene lost 6 bases and the J gene lost 3 bases, with 9 bases spanning the gap. This CDR3 spans 13 amino acids. CDR3 amino acids: CASRRGNNQPQHF. In DNA form, the CDR3 reads TGTGCCAGTAGAAGAGGGAACAATCAGCCCCAGCATTTT.

V usage is TRBV19 and J usage is TRBJ1-5, with no clear D. The CDR3 has 16 residues. V was cut by 5 bases and J by 3 bases, with 17 bases left in between. CDR1 is LNHDA, CDR2 SQIVND, per germline (reference sequence). This CDR3 is CASSSPGSPVNQPQHF. DNA of the CDR3: TGTGCCAGTAGTTCGCCAGGTTCTCCCGTCAATCAGCCCCAGCATTTT.

The genes are TRBV9 and TRBJ2-1, with D possibly TRBD2 on 7 matching bases. Germline V gives CDR1 SGDLS, CDR2 YYNGEE. Trimming pared 4 bases from V and 0 bases from J, leaving 14 bases between. The CDR3 sequence is 16 residues long. This CDR3 reads CASSIGGASSYNEQFF. CDR3 DNA: TGTGCCAGCAGCATTGGGGGGGCCAGCTCCTACAATGAGCAGTTCTTC.

The rearrangement uses TRBV4-1 and TRBJ2-7; 10 bases map to TRBD2. Germline V gene data show CDR1 as MGHRA and CDR2 as YSYEKL. The CDR3 covers 14 residues. Losses at the gene ends were 2 bases for V and 3 bases for J; bases not matched to a gene: 1. The CDR3 bases are TGCGCCAGCAGCCAATCTAGCGGGAGCTACGAGCAGTACGTC. Protein product: CASSQSSGSYEQYV.

The chain joins TRBV4-1 to TRBJ1-1, with D hard to call. Germline assignment: CDR1 MGHRA and CDR2 YSYEKL. The CDR3 consists of 14 residues. Deletions cut 1 base from V and 1 base from J, with 7 bases between. CDR3 amino acids: CASSQVRGNTEAFF. The CDR3 DNA follows: TGCGCCAGCAGCCAAGTGCGAGGGAACACTGAAGCTTTCTTT.